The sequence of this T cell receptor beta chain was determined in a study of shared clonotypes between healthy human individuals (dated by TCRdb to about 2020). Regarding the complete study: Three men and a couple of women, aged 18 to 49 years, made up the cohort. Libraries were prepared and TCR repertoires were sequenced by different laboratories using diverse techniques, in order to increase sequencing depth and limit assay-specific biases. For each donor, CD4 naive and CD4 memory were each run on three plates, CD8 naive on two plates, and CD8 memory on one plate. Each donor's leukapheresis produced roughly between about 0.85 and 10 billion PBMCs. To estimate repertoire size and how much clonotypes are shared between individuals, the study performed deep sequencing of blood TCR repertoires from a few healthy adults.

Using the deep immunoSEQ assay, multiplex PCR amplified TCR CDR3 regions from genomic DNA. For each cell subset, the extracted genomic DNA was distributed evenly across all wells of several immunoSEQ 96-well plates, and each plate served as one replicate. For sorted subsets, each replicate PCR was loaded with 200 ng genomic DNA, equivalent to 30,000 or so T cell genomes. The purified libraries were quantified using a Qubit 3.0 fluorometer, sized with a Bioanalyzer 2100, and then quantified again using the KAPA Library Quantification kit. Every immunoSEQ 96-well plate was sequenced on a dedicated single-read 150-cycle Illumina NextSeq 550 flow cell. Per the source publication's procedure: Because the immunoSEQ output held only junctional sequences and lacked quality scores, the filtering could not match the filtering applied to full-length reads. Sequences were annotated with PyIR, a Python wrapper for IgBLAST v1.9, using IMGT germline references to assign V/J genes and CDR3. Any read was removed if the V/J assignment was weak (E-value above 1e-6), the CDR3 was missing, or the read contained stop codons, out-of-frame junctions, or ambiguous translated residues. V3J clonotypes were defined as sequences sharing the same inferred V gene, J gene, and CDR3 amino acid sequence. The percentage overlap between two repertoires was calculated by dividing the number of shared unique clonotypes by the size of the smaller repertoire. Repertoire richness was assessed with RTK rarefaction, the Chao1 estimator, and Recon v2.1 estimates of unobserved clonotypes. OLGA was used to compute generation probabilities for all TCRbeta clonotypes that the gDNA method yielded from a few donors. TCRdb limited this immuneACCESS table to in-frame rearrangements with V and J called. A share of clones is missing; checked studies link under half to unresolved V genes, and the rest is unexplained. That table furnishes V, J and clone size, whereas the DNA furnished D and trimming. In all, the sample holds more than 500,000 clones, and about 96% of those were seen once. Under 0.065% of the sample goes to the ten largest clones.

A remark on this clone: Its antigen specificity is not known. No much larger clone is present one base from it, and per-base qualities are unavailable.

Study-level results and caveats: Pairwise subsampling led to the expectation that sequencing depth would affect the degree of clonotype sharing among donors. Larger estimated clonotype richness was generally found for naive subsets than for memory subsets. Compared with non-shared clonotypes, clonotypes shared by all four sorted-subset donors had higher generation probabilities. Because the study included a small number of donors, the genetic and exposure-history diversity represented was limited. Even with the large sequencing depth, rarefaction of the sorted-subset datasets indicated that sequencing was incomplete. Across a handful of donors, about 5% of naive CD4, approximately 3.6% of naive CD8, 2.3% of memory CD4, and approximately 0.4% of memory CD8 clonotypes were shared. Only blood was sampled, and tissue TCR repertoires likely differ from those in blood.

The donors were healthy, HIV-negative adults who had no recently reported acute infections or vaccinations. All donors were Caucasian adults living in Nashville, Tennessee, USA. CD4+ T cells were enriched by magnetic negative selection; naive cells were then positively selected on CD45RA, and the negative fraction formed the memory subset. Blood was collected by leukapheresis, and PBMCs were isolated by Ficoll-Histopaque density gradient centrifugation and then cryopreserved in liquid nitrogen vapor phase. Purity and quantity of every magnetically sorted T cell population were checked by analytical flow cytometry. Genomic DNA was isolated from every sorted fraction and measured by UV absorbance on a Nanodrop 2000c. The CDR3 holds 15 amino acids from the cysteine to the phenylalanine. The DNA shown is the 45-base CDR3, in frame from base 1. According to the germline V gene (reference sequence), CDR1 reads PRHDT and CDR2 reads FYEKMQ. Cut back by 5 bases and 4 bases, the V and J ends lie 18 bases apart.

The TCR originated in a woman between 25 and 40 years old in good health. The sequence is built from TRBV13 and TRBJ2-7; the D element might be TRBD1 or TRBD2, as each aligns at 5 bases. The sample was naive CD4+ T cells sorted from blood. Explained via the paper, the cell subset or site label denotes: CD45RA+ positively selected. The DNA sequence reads TGTGCCAGCAGCGCCAGGGCGAACGGAGGTTACGAGCAGTACTTC. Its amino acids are CASSARANGGYEQYF.